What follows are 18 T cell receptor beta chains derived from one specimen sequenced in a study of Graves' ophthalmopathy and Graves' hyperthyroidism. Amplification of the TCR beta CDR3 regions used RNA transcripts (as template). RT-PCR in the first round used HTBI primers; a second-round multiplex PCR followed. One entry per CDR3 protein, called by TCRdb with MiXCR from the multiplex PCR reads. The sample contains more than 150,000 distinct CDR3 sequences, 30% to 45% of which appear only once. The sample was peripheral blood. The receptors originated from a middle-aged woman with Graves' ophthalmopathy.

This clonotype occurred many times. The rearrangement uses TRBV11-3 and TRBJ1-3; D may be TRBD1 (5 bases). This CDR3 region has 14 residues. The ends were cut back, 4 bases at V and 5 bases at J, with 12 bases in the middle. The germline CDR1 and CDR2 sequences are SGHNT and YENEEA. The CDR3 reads CASSSGTDRNTIYF. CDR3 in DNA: TGTGCCAGCAGCTCCGGGACCGACCGAAACACCATATATTTT.

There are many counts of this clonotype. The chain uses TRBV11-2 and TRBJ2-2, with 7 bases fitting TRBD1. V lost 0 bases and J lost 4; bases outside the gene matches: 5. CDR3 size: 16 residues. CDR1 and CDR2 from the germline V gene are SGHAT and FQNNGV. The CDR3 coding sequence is TGTGCCAGCAGCTTAGAGGGGACAGCTACCACCGGGGAGCTGTTTTTT. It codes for CASSLEGTATTGELFF.

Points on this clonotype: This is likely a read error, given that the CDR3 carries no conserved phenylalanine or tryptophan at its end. The CDR3 coding sequence is TGTGCCAGTAGTATGCTGGAGGGTTCCACTAACTATGGCTACACCCTC. This encodes CASSMLEGSTNYGYTL. This chain uses TRBV19 with TRBJ1-2; D call uncertain. Trimming removed 3 bases at V and 0 bases at J, with 14 bases between. From germline, CDR1 is LNHDA and CDR2 SQIVND (reference sequence). CDR3 length: 16 amino acids.

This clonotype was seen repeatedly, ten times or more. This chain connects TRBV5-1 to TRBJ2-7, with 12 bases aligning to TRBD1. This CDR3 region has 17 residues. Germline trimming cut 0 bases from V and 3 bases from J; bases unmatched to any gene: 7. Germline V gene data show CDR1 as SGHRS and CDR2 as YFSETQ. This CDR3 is CASSLDLWDRGLYEQYF. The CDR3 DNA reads TGCGCCAGCAGCTTGGACTTGTGGGACAGGGGGCTCTACGAGCAGTACTTC.

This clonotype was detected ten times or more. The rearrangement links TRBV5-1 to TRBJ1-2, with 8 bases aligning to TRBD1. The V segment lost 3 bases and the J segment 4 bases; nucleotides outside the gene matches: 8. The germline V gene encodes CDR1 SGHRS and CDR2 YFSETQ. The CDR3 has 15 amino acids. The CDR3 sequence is CASSYGQGGTYGYTF. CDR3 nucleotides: TGCGCCAGCAGCTACGGACAGGGAGGGACCTATGGCTACACCTTC.

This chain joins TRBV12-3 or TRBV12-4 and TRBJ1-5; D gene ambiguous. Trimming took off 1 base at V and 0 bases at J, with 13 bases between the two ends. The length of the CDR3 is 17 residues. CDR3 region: CASSLGWAVNSNQPQHF. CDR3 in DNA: TGTGCCAGCAGTTTAGGATGGGCAGTTAATAGCAATCAGCCCCAGCATTTT.

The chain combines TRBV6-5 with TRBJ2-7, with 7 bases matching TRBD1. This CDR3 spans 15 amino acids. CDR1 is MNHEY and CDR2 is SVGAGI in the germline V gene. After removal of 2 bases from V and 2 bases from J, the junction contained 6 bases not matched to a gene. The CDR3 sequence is CASSYGQVAAYEQYF. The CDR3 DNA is TGTGCCAGCAGTTACGGACAGGTAGCAGCCTACGAGCAGTACTTC.

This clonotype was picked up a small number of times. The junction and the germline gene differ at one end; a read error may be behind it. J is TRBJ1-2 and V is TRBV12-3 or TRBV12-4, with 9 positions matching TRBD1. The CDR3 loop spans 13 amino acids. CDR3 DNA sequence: TGTGCCAGCAGTTTTGGACAGGGGCTAGATTGCGGCTTC. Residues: CASSFGQGLDCGF.

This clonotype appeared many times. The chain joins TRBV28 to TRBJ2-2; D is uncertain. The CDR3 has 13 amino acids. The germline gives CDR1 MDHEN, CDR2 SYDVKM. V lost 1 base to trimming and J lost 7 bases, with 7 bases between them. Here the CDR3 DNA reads TGTGCCAGCAGTTTATCCCCCGTCGGGGAGCTGTTTTTT. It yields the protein CASSLSPVGELFF.

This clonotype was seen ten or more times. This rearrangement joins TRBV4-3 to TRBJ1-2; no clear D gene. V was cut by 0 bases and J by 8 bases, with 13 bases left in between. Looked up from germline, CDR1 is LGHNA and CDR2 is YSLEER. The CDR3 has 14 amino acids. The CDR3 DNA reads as TGCGCCAGCAGCCAAGATCCGGGGAGAAGGGGCTACACCTTC. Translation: CASSQDPGRRGYTF.

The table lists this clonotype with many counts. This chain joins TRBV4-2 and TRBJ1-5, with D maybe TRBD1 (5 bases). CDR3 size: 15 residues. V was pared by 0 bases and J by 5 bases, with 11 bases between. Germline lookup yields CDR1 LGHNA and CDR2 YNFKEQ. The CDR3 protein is CASSQDWQGHQPQHF. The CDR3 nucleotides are TGTGCCAGCAGCCAAGATTGGCAGGGCCATCAGCCCCAGCATTTT.

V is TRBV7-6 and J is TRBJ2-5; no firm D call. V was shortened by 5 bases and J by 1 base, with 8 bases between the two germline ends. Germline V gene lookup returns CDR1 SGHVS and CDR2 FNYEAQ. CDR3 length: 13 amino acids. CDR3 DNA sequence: TGTGCCAGCAGCGGACGGGCCCAAGAGACCCAGTACTTC. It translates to CASSGRAQETQYF.

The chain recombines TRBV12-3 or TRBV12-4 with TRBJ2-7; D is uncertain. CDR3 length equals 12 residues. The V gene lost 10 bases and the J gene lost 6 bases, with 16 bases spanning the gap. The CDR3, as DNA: TGTGCCACCATGAAGGGAATCGGCGAGCAGTACTTC. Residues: CATMKGIGEQYF.

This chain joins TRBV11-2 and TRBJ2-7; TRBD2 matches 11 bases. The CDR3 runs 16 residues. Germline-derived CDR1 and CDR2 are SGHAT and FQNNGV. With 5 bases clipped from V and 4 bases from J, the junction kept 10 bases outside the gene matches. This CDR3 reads CASSPTSGLAAYEQYF. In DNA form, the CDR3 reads TGTGCCAGCAGCCCTACTTCGGGACTAGCGGCGTACGAGCAGTACTTC.

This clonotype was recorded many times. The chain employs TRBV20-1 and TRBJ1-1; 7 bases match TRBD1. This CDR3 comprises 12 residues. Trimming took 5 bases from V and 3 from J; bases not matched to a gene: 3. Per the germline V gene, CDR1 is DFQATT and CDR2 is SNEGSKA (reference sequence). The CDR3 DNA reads TGCAGTGCTCGGACAGGCGACACTGAAGCTTTCTTT. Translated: CSARTGDTEAFF.

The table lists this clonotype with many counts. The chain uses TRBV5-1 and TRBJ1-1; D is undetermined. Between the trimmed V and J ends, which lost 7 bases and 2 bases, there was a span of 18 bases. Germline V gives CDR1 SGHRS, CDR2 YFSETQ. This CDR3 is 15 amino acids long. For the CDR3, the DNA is TGCGCCAGCGGGAATCCGGGCCAGAGTAACACTGAAGCTTTCTTT. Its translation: CASGNPGQSNTEAFF.

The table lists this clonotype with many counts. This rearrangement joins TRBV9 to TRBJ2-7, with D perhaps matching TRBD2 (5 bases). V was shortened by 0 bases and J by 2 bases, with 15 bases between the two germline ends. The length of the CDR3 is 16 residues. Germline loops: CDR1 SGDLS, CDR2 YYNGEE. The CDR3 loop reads CASSVAQTPGAYEQYF. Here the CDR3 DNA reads TGTGCCAGCAGCGTAGCCCAGACCCCCGGGGCCTACGAGCAGTACTTC.

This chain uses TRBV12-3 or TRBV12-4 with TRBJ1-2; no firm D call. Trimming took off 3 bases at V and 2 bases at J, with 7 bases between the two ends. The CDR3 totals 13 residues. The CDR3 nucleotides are TGTGCCAGCAGTTTGTGGCAAAACTATGGCTACACCTTC. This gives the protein CASSLWQNYGYTF.